Sequencing of this TCR beta chain was carried out in a study of cytomegalovirus exposure and HLA in healthy donors. Regarding this clone: The antigen is unknown.

Sequencing was performed with immunoSEQ multiplex PCR; in TCRdb, only in-frame clones are kept and a portion is missing. The data hold roughly 75,000 clones, with roughly 94% observed a single time. CDR1 and CDR2 (germline): MNHEY, SVGAGI. The CDR3 extends over 15 amino acids. Unmatched junction bases numbered 7, after V lost 2 bases and J lost 6 bases. Broader study findings: A classifier reportedly called cytomegalovirus status with high sensitivity and specificity.

The rearrangement links TRBV6-5 to TRBJ1-2; TRBD1 matches 9 bases. This TCR was sampled from a woman between 18 and 29 years old in good health and CMV-seropositive. Sample: PBMCs. CDR3 sequence reads: CASSYTPGTGNGYTF. The DNA for the CDR3 is TGTGCCAGCAGTTACACCCCTGGGACAGGGAATGGCTACACCTTC.